Shown below are 19 T cell receptor beta chains from a single sample sequenced in a study of T cells in Graves' hyperthyroidism and ophthalmopathy. Amplified regions were TCR beta CDR3 sequences from RNA transcripts. The HTBI primer set drove a first-round RT-PCR of the TCR CDR3. TCRdb called the multiplex PCR reads again in MiXCR, with one record for every CDR3 protein. The sample carries about 320,000 distinct CDR3 sequences, roughly 15% recorded once. Sequenced sample: blood. The receptor set was obtained from a man between 25 and 39 years old with Graves' hyperthyroidism.

This clonotype appeared a few times. This sequence joins TRBV6-2 or TRBV6-3 and TRBJ2-1; 12 bases agree with TRBD2. The trim removed 6 bases at V and 8 bases at J, leaving 8 bases unmatched. The germline V gene has CDR1 MNHEY and CDR2 SVGEGT. The CDR3 covers 15 residues. CDR3 in amino acids: CASRGLAGSLDEQFF. The CDR3 DNA sequence: TGTGCCAGCAGAGGACTAGCGGGAAGCCTCGATGAGCAGTTCTTC.

The J gene is TRBJ2-3, the V gene TRBV5-5, with 11 bases lining up with TRBD2. Germline V gives CDR1 SGHKS, CDR2 YYEKEE (reference sequence). The CDR3 totals 16 residues. Unmatched junction bases numbered 8, after V lost 3 bases and J lost 5 bases. CDR3 DNA: TGTGCCAGCAGCTGGGGACTAGCGGAGGCGGTAGATACGCAGTATTTT. Protein: CASSWGLAEAVDTQYF.

The V call is TRBV10-3, the J call TRBJ2-2; 14 positions agree with TRBD2. The CDR3 spans 15 residues. CDR1 is ENHRY and CDR2 is SYGVKD in the germline V gene. V lost 8 bases and J lost 6; bases outside the gene matches: 5. DNA of the CDR3: TGTGCCATCGGGGGGACTAGCGGGAGTCCCGGGGAGCTGTTTTTT. Encoded protein: CAIGGTSGSPGELFF.

The table lists this clonotype with many counts. The rearrangement links TRBV5-1 to TRBJ2-1; 7 nucleotides align to TRBD2. Germline CDR1 reads SGHRS; CDR2 reads YFSETQ. CDR3 length: 15 amino acids. Trimming removed 3 bases from V and 4 bases from J; junction bases left unmatched: 7. The CDR3 here is CASSWRSSGYNEQFF. The CDR3 coding sequence is TGCGCCAGCAGCTGGAGGTCTAGCGGATACAATGAGCAGTTCTTC.

The gene calls are TRBV7-3 and TRBJ1-6, with 7 bases fitting TRBD1. The CDR3 extends over 14 amino acids. Per the germline V gene, CDR1 is SGHTA and CDR2 is FQGTGA. V gave up 1 base and J gave up 10 bases; unmatched junction bases: 4. The CDR3 loop reads CASSLNAGGSPLHF. CDR3 nucleotides: TGTGCCAGCAGCTTAAATGCAGGGGGATCACCCCTCCACTTT.

J is TRBJ2-7 and V is TRBV12-3 or TRBV12-4, with 8 bases that match TRBD1. The CDR3 length is 19 residues. V shed 6 bases, J shed 0 bases, and the junction held 19 bases outside the gene matches. The CDR3 DNA is TGTGCCAGCAGCCCGGGGGACAGGAGGTGGGGACCGTCCTCCTACGAGCAGTACTTC. Translation: CASSPGDRRWGPSSYEQYF.

In DNA form, the CDR3 reads TGTGCTAGTGCCCCGGGACTAGCGGGAGGAAAAGAGACCCAGTACTTC. Protein sequence: CASAPGLAGGKETQYF. The V call is TRBV12-5, the J call TRBJ2-5; 15 nucleotides agree with TRBD2. Germline trimming cut 7 bases from V and 3 bases from J; bases unmatched to any gene: 6. Germline V gene sequence: CDR1 LGHNT, CDR2 FRNRAP. The CDR3 length is 16 residues.

A note on this clonotype: A much larger clone lies one base from this, so it may be a read error. The chain carries TRBV3-1 and TRBJ1-2, with D unresolved. The CDR3 is 14 residues long. Trimming left V 5 bases short and J 2 bases short, with 12 bases between. Germline CDR1 and CDR2: LGHDT and YNNKEL (reference sequence). In nucleotides, the CDR3 is TGTGCCAGCAGCGGCCGGGAACAGAACTATGGCTACACCTTC. This sequence encodes CASSGREQNYGYTF.

This clonotype was detected only a few times. The V gene is TRBV19, the J gene TRBJ1-1; D not resolved. Trimming shortened V by 4 bases and J by 0 bases, and 21 bases separated the two germline ends. CDR1 and CDR2 (germline): LNHDA, SQIVND (reference sequence). The CDR3 runs to 18 residues. In DNA form, the CDR3 reads TGTGCCAGTAGTACCCCCCTTCTTGACCTCGGGTTGAACACTGAAGCTTTCTTT. It specifies CASSTPLLDLGLNTEAFF.

This clonotype was seen a handful of times. V and J are TRBV4-1 and TRBJ2-3; no reliable D call. The CDR3 is 16 residues long. V lost 0 bases and J 4 bases, leaving 14 bases between the germline ends. The germline gives CDR1 MGHRA, CDR2 YSYEKL. The CDR3 region is CASSQDNGPGSDTQYF. Here the CDR3 DNA reads TGCGCCAGCAGCCAAGATAATGGCCCCGGGTCAGATACGCAGTATTTT.

Only a few counts were recorded for this clonotype. The chain has TRBV5-1 and TRBJ1-1; TRBD1 aligns across 9 bases. Germline trimming cut 2 bases from V and 5 bases from J; bases unmatched to any gene: 4. Germline-derived CDR1 and CDR2 are SGHRS and YFSETQ. The CDR3 spans 14 residues. CDR3 sequence reads: CASSFRTGETEAFF. The DNA of the CDR3 is TGCGCCAGCAGCTTCCGGACAGGGGAAACTGAAGCTTTCTTT.

This clonotype has more than one count but fewer than ten. This rearrangement joins TRBV4-1 to TRBJ2-7; 9 nucleotides line up with TRBD2. J lost 3 bases, V lost 4 bases, and 7 bases had no gene match. Germline V gives CDR1 MGHRA, CDR2 YSYEKL. This CDR3 has 15 amino acids. For the CDR3, the DNA is TGCGCCAGCAGCCTAGAACTAGCGGGTCTCTACGAGCAGTACTTC. It translates to CASSLELAGLYEQYF.

The sample holds many counts of this clonotype. The J gene is TRBJ2-1, the V gene TRBV2, with 13 bases that match TRBD2. The CDR3 is 14 amino acids. Germline values: CDR1 SNHLY, CDR2 FYNNEI. The V gene end was trimmed by 6 bases and the J gene end by 10 bases; junction bases not matched to a gene: 6. This CDR3 is CASRAGLAGAEQFF. CDR3 nucleotides: TGTGCCAGCAGGGCAGGACTAGCGGGAGCGGAGCAGTTCTTC. Drawing the rest from reference TRBV2 and TRBJ2-1, the complete variable domain is EPEVTQTPSHQVTQMGQEVILRCVPISNHLYFYWYRQILGQKVEFLVSFYNNEISEKSEIFDDQFSVERPDGSNFTLKIRSTKLEDSAMYFCASRAGLAGAEQFFGPGTRLTVL.

This clonotype was observed at least ten times. V usage is TRBV24-1 and J usage is TRBJ2-1, with 10 nucleotides matching TRBD1. The germline CDR1 and CDR2 sequences are KGHDR and SFDVKD. The ends lost 6 bases at V and 7 bases at J; junction bases unmatched: 8. The CDR3 extends over 15 amino acids. Here the CDR3 DNA reads TGTGCCACCAGTCCCGGGACAGGGGTTTGGAATGAGCAGTTCTTC. It specifies CATSPGTGVWNEQFF.

Concerning this clonotype itself: The junction departs from the called germline gene at one end, perhaps through a read error. The rearrangement links TRBV11-1 to TRBJ2-3; 8 bases agree with TRBD2. Germline V gene data show CDR1 as SGHAT and CDR2 as FQDESV (reference sequence). The CDR3 is 18 amino acids. Written as DNA, the CDR3 is TGTGCCAGCAACTTAGCGCGGTTGGTAGCGGGATTGGCAGATACGCAGTATTTT. It codes for CASNLARLVAGLADTQYF.

This clonotype was seen repeatedly, ten times or more. This CDR3 is CASSLSSGPPRTEAFF. CDR3 in DNA: TGTGCCAGCAGCTTATCCTCGGGACCCCCGAGAACTGAAGCTTTCTTT. V usage is TRBV7-3 and J usage is TRBJ1-1; D possibly corresponds to TRBD1 (5 bases). Trimming stripped 2 bases from V and 5 bases from J, with 18 bases between. The germline gives CDR1 SGHTA, CDR2 FQGTGA. The CDR3 is made up of 16 amino acids.

The sample holds many counts of this clonotype. The chain combines TRBV6-1 with TRBJ2-5; D may be TRBD2 (5 bases). CDR1 and CDR2 from the germline V gene are MNHNS and SASEGT. Trimming stripped 5 bases from V and 2 bases from J, with 12 bases between. CDR3 length equals 14 residues. DNA of the CDR3: TGTGCCAGCAGTCCCGAGAGGAGGCAAGAGACCCAGTACTTC. Residues: CASSPERRQETQYF.

There are many counts of this clonotype. This rearrangement joins TRBV5-1 to TRBJ2-1, with 11 bases that match TRBD2. CDR3 size: 17 residues. Germline trimming cut 0 bases from V and 4 bases from J; bases unmatched to any gene: 6. Germline V gene sequence: CDR1 SGHRS, CDR2 YFSETQ. The CDR3 sequence: CASSLDDGTSGYNEQFF. The CDR3 bases are TGCGCCAGCAGCTTGGATGACGGGACTAGCGGTTACAATGAGCAGTTCTTC.

This clonotype was seen a few times. The genes are TRBV6-2 or TRBV6-3 and TRBJ2-7; 7 positions match TRBD2. V lost 2 bases, J lost 2 bases, and 6 bases stayed unmatched. The germline V gene encodes CDR1 MNHEY and CDR2 SVGEGT. The CDR3 is 15 residues long. CDR3 sequence: CASSYKGGSAYEQYF. The CDR3 nucleotides read TGTGCCAGCAGTTACAAAGGCGGGAGCGCCTACGAGCAGTACTTC.